This TCR beta chain was found in a study of T-cell memory formation after mild COVID-19. Each CDR3 protein gets one entry after TCRdb re-called the 5' RACE reads with MiXCR. The sample lists hundreds of thousands of distinct CDR3 sequences, about 20% occurring once. This clonotype originated in an adult woman who had mild COVID-19 (a few samples of this study predate the infection). Cell type and time point are not known. The specimen was PBMCs or a T cell subset sorted from them (not recorded which).

DNA for the CDR3: TGTGCCAGCAGCCCCGGCCCTTTGGGCTACACCTTC. Amino acids: CASSPGPLGYTF. The rearrangement joins TRBV7-9 to TRBJ1-2; D is unclear. CDR1 SEHNR and CDR2 FQNEAQ come from the germline V gene (reference sequence). The V end lost 5 bases, the J end lost 8 bases, and 12 bases lay between the germline ends. The CDR3 totals 12 residues. Using reference TRBV7-9 and TRBJ1-2 for the parts outside the CDR3, the full variable domain is DTGVSQNPRHKITKRGQNVTFRCDPISEHNRLYWYRQTLGQGPEFLTYFQNEAQLEKSRLLSDRFSAERPKGSFSTLEIQRTEQGDSAMYLCASSPGPLGYTFGSGTRLTVV.